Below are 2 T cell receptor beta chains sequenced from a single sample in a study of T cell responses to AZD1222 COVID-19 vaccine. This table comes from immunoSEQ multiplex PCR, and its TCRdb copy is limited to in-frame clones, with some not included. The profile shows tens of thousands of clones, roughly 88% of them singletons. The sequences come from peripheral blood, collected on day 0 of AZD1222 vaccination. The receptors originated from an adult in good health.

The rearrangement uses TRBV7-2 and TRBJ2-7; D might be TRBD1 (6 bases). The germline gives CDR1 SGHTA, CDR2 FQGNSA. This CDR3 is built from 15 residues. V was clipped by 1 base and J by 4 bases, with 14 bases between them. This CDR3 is CASSLGGQGAYEQYF. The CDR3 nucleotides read TGTGCCAGCAGCTTAGGGGGGCAGGGTGCTTACGAGCAGTACTTC. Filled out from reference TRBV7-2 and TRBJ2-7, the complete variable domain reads GAGVSQSPSNKVTEKGKDVELRCDPISGHTALYWYRQSLGQGLEFLIYFQGNSAPDKSGLPSDRFSAERTGGSVSTLTIQRTQQEDSAVYLCASSLGGQGAYEQYFGPGTRLTVT.

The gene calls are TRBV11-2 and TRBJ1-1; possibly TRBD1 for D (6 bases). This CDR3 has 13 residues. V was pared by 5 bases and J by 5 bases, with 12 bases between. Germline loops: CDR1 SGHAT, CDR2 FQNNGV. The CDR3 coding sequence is TGTGCCAGCAGCCCAAACCAGGGGACTGAAGCTTTCTTT. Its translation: CASSPNQGTEAFF.